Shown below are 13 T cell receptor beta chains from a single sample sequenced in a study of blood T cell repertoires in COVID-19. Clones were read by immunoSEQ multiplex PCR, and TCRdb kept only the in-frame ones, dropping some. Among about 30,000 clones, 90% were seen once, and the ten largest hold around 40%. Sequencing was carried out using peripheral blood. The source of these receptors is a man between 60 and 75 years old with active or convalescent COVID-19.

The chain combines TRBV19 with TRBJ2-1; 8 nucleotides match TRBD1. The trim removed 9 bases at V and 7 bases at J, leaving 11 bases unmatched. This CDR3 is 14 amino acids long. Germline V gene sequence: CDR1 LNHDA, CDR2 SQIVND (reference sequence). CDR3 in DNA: TGTGCCAGCACTGACAGGGGACGGGGAAATGAGCAGTTCTTC. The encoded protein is CASTDRGRGNEQFF.

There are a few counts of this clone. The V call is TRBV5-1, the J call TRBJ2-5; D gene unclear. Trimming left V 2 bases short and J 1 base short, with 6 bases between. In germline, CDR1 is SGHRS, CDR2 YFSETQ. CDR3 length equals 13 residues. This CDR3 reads CASSFNTQETQYF. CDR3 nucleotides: TGCGCCAGCAGCTTTAACACCCAAGAGACCCAGTACTTC.

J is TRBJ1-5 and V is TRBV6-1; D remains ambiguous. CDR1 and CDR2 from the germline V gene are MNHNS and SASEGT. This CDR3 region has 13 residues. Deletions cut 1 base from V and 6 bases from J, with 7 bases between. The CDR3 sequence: CASSEVAPQPQHF. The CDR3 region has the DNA TGTGCCAGCAGTGAAGTAGCCCCTCAGCCCCAGCATTTT.

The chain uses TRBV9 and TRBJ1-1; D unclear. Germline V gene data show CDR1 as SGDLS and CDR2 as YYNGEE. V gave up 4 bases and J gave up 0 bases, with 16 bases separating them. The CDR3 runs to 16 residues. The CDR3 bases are TGTGCCAGCAGCTACCAGGCGGGAGAAATGAACACTGAAGCTTTCTTT. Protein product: CASSYQAGEMNTEAFF.

The CDR3 bases are TGTGCCAGCAGCGCAAGGGGGGGAGAGACCCAGTACTTC. Translating it yields CASSARGGETQYF. The genes are TRBV9 and TRBJ2-5; D perhaps matches TRBD2 (7 bases). This CDR3 is 13 amino acids long. The V end was cut by 3 bases, the J end by 4 bases, with 10 bases between. The germline V gene encodes CDR1 SGDLS and CDR2 YYNGEE.

CDR3 sequence reads: CASRHWGDAGNEQFF. The CDR3 nucleotides read TGTGCCAGTAGACACTGGGGGGACGCAGGTAATGAGCAGTTCTTC. The V call is TRBV19, the J call TRBJ2-1, with D perhaps matching TRBD2 (6 bases). Germline V CDR1 and CDR2: LNHDA, SQIVND (reference sequence). The CDR3 covers 15 residues. V lost 6 bases and J 7 bases, leaving 19 bases between the germline ends. The full variable domain, rest sourced from reference TRBV19 and TRBJ2-1, is DGGITQSPKYLFRKEGQNVTLSCEQNLNHDAMYWYRQDPGQGLRLIYYSQIVNDFQKGDIAEGYSVSREKKESFPLTVTSAQKNPTAFYLCASRHWGDAGNEQFFGPGTRLTVL.

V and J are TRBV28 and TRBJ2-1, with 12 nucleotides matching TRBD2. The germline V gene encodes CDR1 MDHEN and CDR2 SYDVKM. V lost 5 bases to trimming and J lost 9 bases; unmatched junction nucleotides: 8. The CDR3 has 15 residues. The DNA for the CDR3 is TGTGCCAGCAGTCCAACTAGCGGGAGGATGGTTGAGCAGTTCTTC. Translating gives CASSPTSGRMVEQFF.

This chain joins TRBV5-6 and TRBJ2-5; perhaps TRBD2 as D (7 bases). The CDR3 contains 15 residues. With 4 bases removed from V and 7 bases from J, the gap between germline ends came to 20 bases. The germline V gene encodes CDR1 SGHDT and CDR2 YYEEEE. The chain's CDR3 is CASSHVGQGRGTQYF. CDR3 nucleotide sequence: TGTGCCAGCAGCCATGTTGGGCAGGGGAGGGGGACCCAGTACTTC.

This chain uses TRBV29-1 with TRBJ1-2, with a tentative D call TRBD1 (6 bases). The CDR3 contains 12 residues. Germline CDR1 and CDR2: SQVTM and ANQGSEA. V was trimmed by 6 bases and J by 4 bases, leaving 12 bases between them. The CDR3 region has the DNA TGCAGCGTCCCGACAGGCATCTATGGCTACACCTTC. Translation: CSVPTGIYGYTF.

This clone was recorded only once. The chain's CDR3 is CASSLEASSTDTQYF. Here the CDR3 DNA reads TGTGCCAGCAGCTTAGAGGCTAGTAGCACAGATACGCAGTATTTT. The rearrangement links TRBV11-2 to TRBJ2-3; D unclear. Germline V gene sequence: CDR1 SGHAT, CDR2 FQNNGV. This CDR3 has 15 amino acids. V lost 0 bases to trimming and J lost 0 bases, with 7 bases between them.

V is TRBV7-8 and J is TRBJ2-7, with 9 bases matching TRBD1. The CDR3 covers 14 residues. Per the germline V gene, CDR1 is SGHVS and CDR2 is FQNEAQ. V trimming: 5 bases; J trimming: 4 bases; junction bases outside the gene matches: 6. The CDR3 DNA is TGTGCCAGCAGCCAGGACAGGGGTGGGTACGAGCAGTACTTC. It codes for CASSQDRGGYEQYF.

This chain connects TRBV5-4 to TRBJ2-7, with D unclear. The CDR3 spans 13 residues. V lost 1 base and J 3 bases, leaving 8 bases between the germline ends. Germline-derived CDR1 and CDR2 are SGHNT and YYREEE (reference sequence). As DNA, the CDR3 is TGTGCCAGCAGCTTGAACGGTGACTACGAGCAGTACTTC. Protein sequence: CASSLNGDYEQYF.

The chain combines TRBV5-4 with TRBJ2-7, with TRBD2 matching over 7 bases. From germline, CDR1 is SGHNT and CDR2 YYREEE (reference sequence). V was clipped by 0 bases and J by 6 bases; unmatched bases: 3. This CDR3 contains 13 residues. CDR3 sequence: CASSLAGGFEQYF. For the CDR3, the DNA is TGTGCCAGCAGCTTGGCCGGGGGGTTCGAGCAGTACTTC.